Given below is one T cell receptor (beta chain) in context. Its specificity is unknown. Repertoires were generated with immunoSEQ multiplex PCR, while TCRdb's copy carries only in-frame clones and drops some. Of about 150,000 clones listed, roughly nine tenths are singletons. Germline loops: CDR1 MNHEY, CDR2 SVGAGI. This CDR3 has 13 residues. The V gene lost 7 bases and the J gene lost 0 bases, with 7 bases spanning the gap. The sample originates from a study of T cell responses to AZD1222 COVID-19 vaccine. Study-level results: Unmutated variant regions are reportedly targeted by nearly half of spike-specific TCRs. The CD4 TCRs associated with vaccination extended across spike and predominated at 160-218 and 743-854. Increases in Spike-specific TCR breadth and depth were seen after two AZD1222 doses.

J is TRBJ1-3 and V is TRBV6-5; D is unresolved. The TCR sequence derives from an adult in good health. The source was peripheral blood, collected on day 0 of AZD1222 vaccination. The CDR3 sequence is CASTKLSGNTIYF. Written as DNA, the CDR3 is TGTGCCAGCACCAAGCTCTCTGGAAACACCATATATTTT.